This T cell receptor beta chain was sequenced in a study of PD-1 blockade in classical Hodgkin lymphoma. Measured with immunoSEQ multiplex PCR; TCRdb has only the in-frame clones, and not every one. In the table there are around 50,000 clones, approximately 89% of which are singletons. CDR1 and CDR2 (germline): SGDLS, YYNGEE. V was cut by 4 bases and J by 3 bases, with 16 bases left in between. The CDR3 is 15 residues long. Relapse after autologous stem cell transplantation occurred in every patient, and brentuximab vedotin exposure varied. The sequence derives from a human donor with classical Hodgkin lymphoma. This rearrangement joins TRBV9 to TRBJ2-5; possibly TRBD1 for D (6 bases). The material sequenced was peripheral blood mononuclear cells (PBMCs), taken before the second cycle of nivolumab. The CDR3 coding sequence is TGTGCCAGCAGCAGACCGGCGGCAGGGGAAGAGACCCAGTACTTC. Protein: CASSRPAAGEETQYF.